The 14 T cell receptor beta chains in this list originate from one sample, sequenced in a study of T cells expressing NK-cell markers (dated by TCRdb to about 2020). The receptor library was made with 5' RACE. The instrument was an Illumina HiSeq 2000. TCRdb reprocessed the reads, and each CDR3 protein sequence is entered once, without DNA. This sample's table contains about 140,000 distinct CDR3 sequences. The ten most abundant clones make up 10% to 15% of the sample. The material sequenced was blood T cells: a sorted CD56 or NKG2C T cell subset, CD4+ or CD8+ T cells, or bulk PBMC T cells (not recorded which). Every receptor here comes from a man between 18 and 29 years old in good health. Donor details come from another sample of the same person, matched by shared clones.

This chain connects TRBV6-2 or TRBV6-3 to TRBJ2-3; TCRdb's D gene call, TRBD1, goes unchecked for lack of DNA. The CDR3 covers 14 residues. Germline CDR1 MNHEY, CDR2 SVGEGT. The CDR3 region is CASSRTGGTDTQYF.

The J gene is TRBJ2-1, the V gene TRBV7-2; TCRdb lists TRBD1, though no DNA is available to test this call. This CDR3 comprises 12 residues. Germline values: CDR1 SGHTA, CDR2 FQGNSA. The CDR3 region is CASSPTRDREFF.

The V call is TRBV2, the J call TRBJ1-5; there is no DNA to check the TCRdb D call of TRBD1. CDR3 length: 15 amino acids. Germline V gives CDR1 SNHLY, CDR2 FYNNEI. The CDR3 spells CASSVGTGGGQPQHF.

V and J are TRBV24-1 and TRBJ1-5; no DNA is available, so the TRBD1 call from TCRdb remains unchecked. The CDR3 is made up of 17 amino acids. The germline V gene has CDR1 KGHDR and CDR2 SFDVKD. CDR3 loop: CATSDWGGQGKDQPQHF.

The chain is built from TRBV9 and TRBJ2-3; absent DNA, TCRdb's TRBD2 call cannot be checked. Germline V gene sequence: CDR1 SGDLS, CDR2 YYNGEE. CDR3 length equals 15 residues. CDR3 sequence reads: CASSPPPLGADTQYF.

The V call is TRBV27, the J call TRBJ2-1; TCRdb returns TRBD2, unconfirmable since there is no DNA. Germline V lookup: CDR1 MNHEY, CDR2 SMNVEV (reference sequence). The CDR3 runs to 16 residues. The CDR3 region is CASSLIGTSGSNEQFF.

The V and J genes are TRBV7-9 and TRBJ2-2. The CDR3 length is 17 residues. Germline CDR1 SEHNR, CDR2 FQNEAQ (reference sequence). CDR3 amino acids: CASSLIASTSNTGELFF.

The chain recombines TRBV7-2 with TRBJ2-1; the TRBD2 assignment by TCRdb is unverifiable without DNA. The CDR3 extends over 15 amino acids. Per the germline V gene, CDR1 is SGHTA and CDR2 is FQGNSA. CDR3 region: CASRPTSGGFDEQFF.

V is TRBV7-9 and J is TRBJ1-4. This CDR3 spans 17 amino acids. CDR1 is SEHNR, CDR2 FQNEAQ, per germline (reference sequence). This CDR3 is CASSPRTSPATNEKLFF.

The chain joins TRBV14 to TRBJ2-3. The CDR3 consists of 12 residues. Germline CDR1 is SGHDN and CDR2 is FVKESK. The CDR3 protein is CASSQWTDTQYF.

The V and J genes are TRBV6-5 and TRBJ2-1. The CDR3 sequence is 16 residues long. Per the germline V gene, CDR1 is MNHEY and CDR2 is SVGAGI. The CDR3 reads CASSYSADIAYNEQFF.

The chain employs TRBV2 and TRBJ2-1; as DNA is missing, the TRBD2 call by TCRdb cannot be tested. This CDR3 contains 12 residues. CDR1 and CDR2 from the germline V gene are SNHLY and FYNNEI. Here the CDR3 reads CASSENGLEEFF. Looking up the rest from reference TRBV2 and TRBJ2-1 gives the full variable domain: EPEVTQTPSHQVTQMGQEVILRCVPISNHLYFYWYRQILGQKVEFLVSFYNNEISEKSEIFDDQFSVERPDGSNFTLKIRSTKLEDSAMYFCASSENGLEEFFGPGTRLTVL.

CDR3 sequence reads: CASSLSLQGWDTQYF. The chain joins TRBV27 to TRBJ2-3; absent DNA, TCRdb's TRBD1 call cannot be checked. CDR3 length equals 15 residues. Germline V lookup: CDR1 MNHEY, CDR2 SMNVEV (reference sequence).

V usage is TRBV7-9 and J usage is TRBJ1-2. The CDR3 runs to 14 residues. Germline CDR1 is SEHNR and CDR2 is FQNEAQ (reference sequence). This chain's CDR3 is CASSPEASMRGYTF. The full variable domain, rest sourced from reference TRBV7-9 and TRBJ1-2, is DTGVSQNPRHKITKRGQNVTFRCDPISEHNRLYWYRQTLGQGPEFLTYFQNEAQLEKSRLLSDRFSAERPKGSFSTLEIQRTEQGDSAMYLCASSPEASMRGYTFGSGTRLTVV.